Shown below are 30 T cell receptor beta chains from a single sample sequenced in a study of T cells in women clearing cervical HPV infection. This table comes from immunoSEQ multiplex PCR, and its TCRdb copy is limited to in-frame clones, with some not included. This table lists 20,000 to 25,000 clones. The sequencing sample was made of blood buffy coat. Source of these receptors: a woman between 18 and 69 years old with a cervical HPV16 infection that either progressed to CIN3+ or cleared (not recorded which).

On this clone itself: The CDR3 extends 3 residues past the end of the read, so its final part is completed from the germline J gene. The rearrangement uses TRBV7-2 and TRBJ1-2; no clear D. Germline V CDR1 and CDR2: SGHTA, FQGNSA. V dropped 4 bases and J dropped 7 bases, with 16 bases sitting between them. This CDR3 region has 14 residues. CDR3 sequence reads: CASSSPPQEAGYTF. CDR3 DNA, as far as it was read: TGTGCCAGCAGCTCTCCCCCCCAGGAAGCTGGC.

A remark on this clone: With the read ending 3 residues before the CDR3 end, the germline J gene is used to fill in that end. The V gene is TRBV20-1, the J gene TRBJ1-2; D unclear. Germline CDR1 reads DFQATT; CDR2 reads SNEGSKA (reference sequence). This CDR3 spans 15 amino acids. Trimming shortened V by 1 base and J by 0 bases, and 12 bases separated the two germline ends. The part of the CDR3 DNA that was read is TGCAGTGCTAGAGGGGCACTCATTGCTAACTATGGC. It translates to CSARGALIANYG. In full, the CDR3 reads CSARGALIANYGYTF.

Remarks on this clone: The read ends 3 residues early relative to the CDR3; the germline J gene fills the gap. The V and J genes are TRBV13 and TRBJ1-6; 7 bases fit TRBD1. The CDR3 contains 14 residues. Germline values: CDR1 PRHDT, CDR2 FYEKMQ (reference sequence). After removal of 2 bases from V and 8 bases from J, the junction contained 3 bases not matched to a gene. Incomplete CDR3 DNA: TGTGCCAGCAGCTTATCTACAGGGGATTCACCC. Translated, it gives CASSLSTGDSP. The whole CDR3 reads CASSLSTGDSPLHF.

With regard to this clone: The read is 3 residues too short to cover the CDR3 end, so that end is filled in from the germline J gene. This chain connects TRBV2 to TRBJ2-3; D is perhaps TRBD2 (5 bases). The germline gives CDR1 SNHLY, CDR2 FYNNEI. V lost 3 bases, J lost 8 bases, and 12 bases lay in between. The CDR3 extends over 13 amino acids. The part of the CDR3 DNA that was read is TGTGCCAGCAGTGAGGCTAGCCTTGGTACG. Amino acids: CASSEASLGT. The full CDR3 reads CASSEASLGTQYF.

Note on this clone: The read gets to within 3 residues of the CDR3 end, and the germline J gene fills in the rest. This chain links TRBV20-1 with TRBJ2-5; D might be TRBD2 (5 bases). V lost 0 bases to trimming and J lost 4 bases, with 15 bases between them. The CDR3 has 15 residues. Germline CDR1 is DFQATT and CDR2 is SNEGSKA (reference sequence). This chain's CDR3 is CSARDSALGGETQYF. The CDR3 DNA, read in part, is TGCAGTGCTAGAGATTCGGCACTAGGCGGAGAGACC.

Note on this clone: The read comes to an end 3 residues before the CDR3 does, leaving the germline J gene to fill in the end. This rearrangement joins TRBV13 to TRBJ1-1; 7 nucleotides align to TRBD1. This CDR3 is built from 11 residues. Germline V CDR1 and CDR2: PRHDT, FYEKMQ (reference sequence). The DNA read from the CDR3 is TGTGCCAGCAGCCTGGACAGGGAA. Amino acids: CASSLDRE. From start to end, the CDR3 is CASSLDREAFF. The entire variable domain, with the rest obtained from reference TRBV13 and TRBJ1-1, is as follows: AAGVIQSPRHLIKEKRETATLKCYPIPRHDTVYWYQQGPGQDPQFLISFYEKMQSDKGSIPDRFSAQQFSDYHSELNMSSLELGDSALYFCASSLDREAFFGQGTRLTVV.

Of note for this clone: The read comes to an end 3 residues before the CDR3 does, leaving the germline J gene to fill in the end. The rearrangement joins TRBV6-1 to TRBJ1-4; D perhaps matches TRBD1 (6 bases). Germline assignment: CDR1 MNHNS and CDR2 SASEGT. There are 16 residues in the CDR3. The ends were cut back, 4 bases at V and 5 bases at J, with 17 bases in the middle. CDR3 amino acids: CASSVRYGQLNEKLFF. The sequenced CDR3 bases are TGTGCCAGCAGTGTCAGATATGGACAGCTAAATGAAAAA.

Of note for this clone: Read coverage stops 3 residues before the CDR3 terminus; the germline J gene supplies the remainder. The chain combines TRBV7-2 with TRBJ1-1; the D is unclear. The germline gives CDR1 SGHTA, CDR2 FQGNSA. The CDR3 runs to 14 residues. V was cut by 8 bases and J by 6 bases, with 19 bases left in between. The CDR3 reads CASCQEPQVPEAFF. The DNA read from the CDR3 is TGTGCCAGCTGCCAAGAGCCCCAGGTCCCTGAA.

In regard to this clone: Sequencing ends 3 residues short of the CDR3 end; the germline J gene provides the rest. The chain employs TRBV2 and TRBJ2-1; 9 bases fit TRBD2. From germline, CDR1 is SNHLY and CDR2 FYNNEI. With V trimmed by 8 bases and J by 8 bases, 13 bases remained unmatched. The CDR3 loop spans 15 amino acids. This CDR3 is CASRRGRGGLDEQFF. The sequenced part of the CDR3 DNA is TGTGCCAGCCGCCGGGGGCGGGGGGGCCTAGATGAG.

A remark on this clone: Read data end 3 residues before the CDR3 end; the end is taken from the germline J gene. The V and J genes are TRBV7-8 and TRBJ1-1, with TRBD1 identical over 7 bases. V shed 5 bases, J shed 0 bases, and the junction held 9 bases outside the gene matches. CDR3 length: 16 residues. Germline values: CDR1 SGHVS, CDR2 FQNEAQ. CDR3 DNA, as far as it was read: TGTGCCAGCAGCCCGTACCGACAGGGATTGAACACTGAA. Translation gives CASSPYRQGLNTE. The complete CDR3 reads CASSPYRQGLNTEAFF. Together with reference TRBV7-8 and TRBJ1-1, the CDR3 gives the full variable domain: GAGVSQSPRYKVAKRGQDVALRCDPISGHVSLFWYQQALGQGPEFLTYFQNEAQLDKSGLPSDRFFAERPEGSVSTLKIQRTQQEDSAVYLCASSPYRQGLNTEAFFGQGTRLTVV.

With regard to this clone: Read data end 3 residues before the CDR3 end; the end is taken from the germline J gene. This chain joins TRBV25-1 and TRBJ2-3; tentatively, D is TRBD1 (6 bases). Germline values: CDR1 MGHDK, CDR2 SYGVNS. The CDR3 runs to 14 residues. V lost 5 bases and J 2 bases, leaving 11 bases between the germline ends. CDR3 sequence reads: CASSSPGDTDTQYF. The DNA read from the CDR3 is TGTGCCAGCAGTTCTCCAGGGGACACAGATACG. Full variable domain (missing parts from reference TRBV25-1 and TRBJ2-3): EADIYQTPRYLVIGTGKKITLECSQTMGHDKMYWYQQDPGMELHLIHYSYGVNSTEKGDLSSESTVSRIRTEHFPLTLESARPSHTSQYLCASSSPGDTDTQYFGPGTRLTVL.

Details on this clone: From the germline J gene comes the end of the CDR3, since the read stops 3 residues before it. This CDR3 is also generated by other DNA sequences in the sample. This chain joins TRBV19 and TRBJ1-1, with D possibly matching TRBD1 (5 bases). The CDR3 consists of 14 residues. Germline CDR1 is LNHDA and CDR2 is SQIVND (reference sequence). The CDR3 sequence: CASTPGTSDQTAFF. The DNA read from the CDR3 is TGTGCCAGTACTCCCGGGACTAGCGATCAGACA. The variable domain in full, with the rest retrieved from reference TRBV19 and TRBJ1-1, is DGGITQSPKYLFRKEGQNVTLSCEQNLNHDAMYWYRQDPGQGLRLIYYSQIVNDFQKGDIAEGYSVSREKKESFPLTVTSAQKNPTAFYLCASTPGTSDQTAFFGQGTRLTVV.

Note on this clone: The read ends 3 residues early relative to the CDR3; the germline J gene fills the gap. The gene calls are TRBV11-1 and TRBJ2-5; 7 positions match TRBD2. CDR3 length: 14 residues. Germline CDR1 reads SGHAT; CDR2 reads FQDESV (reference sequence). V shed 3 bases, J shed 6 bases, and the junction held 7 bases outside the gene matches. CDR3 DNA (partial): TGTGCCAGCAGCTTTGTTGGGAGGGGCCAGACC. Its protein product is CASSFVGRGQT. The complete CDR3 reads CASSFVGRGQTQYF.

With respect to this clone: The CDR3 end is not reached by the read, which stops 3 residues before it; the germline J gene fills it in. The V call is TRBV5-4, the J call TRBJ2-5; 9 bases are shared with TRBD1. The CDR3 contains 14 residues. Germline V gene lookup returns CDR1 SGHNT and CDR2 YYREEE (reference sequence). Trimming at V came to 3 bases and at J to 4 bases, leaving 4 bases not matched to a gene. The CDR3 sequence is CASSSDRGRETQYF. The CDR3 DNA, read in part, is TGTGCCAGCAGCTCAGACAGGGGGAGAGAGACC.

As to this clone: The read terminates 3 residues before the CDR3 end, so the remaining end is supplied by the germline J gene. V gene TRBV29-1 combines with J gene TRBJ1-2; possibly TRBD1 for D (5 bases). From germline, CDR1 is SQVTM and CDR2 ANQGSEA. CDR3 length: 16 residues. The covered CDR3 bases are TGCAGCGCGCATCTGGGGGGGAGTAGCGTCACAGATACC. It is translated as CSAHLGGSSVTDT. The entire CDR3 protein is CSAHLGGSSVTDTYTF.

A note on this clone: Coverage ceases 3 residues before the CDR3 finishes, and the germline J gene fills in the end. This chain uses TRBV19 with TRBJ1-5; D uncertain. Trimming removed 5 bases at V and 0 bases at J, with 14 bases between. This CDR3 region has 16 residues. Germline lookup yields CDR1 LNHDA and CDR2 SQIVND (reference sequence). The sequenced CDR3 bases are TGTGCCAGTAGTTTTCTCACAGCATATAGCAATCAGCCC. Protein product: CASSFLTAYSNQP. The entire CDR3 protein reads CASSFLTAYSNQPQHF.

As concerns this clone: The read ends 3 residues shy of where the CDR3 ends; the end is completed using the germline J gene. The chain couples TRBV20-1 to TRBJ2-7; 9 nucleotides align to TRBD2. V lost 0 bases to trimming and J lost 4 bases; unmatched junction nucleotides: 7. In germline, CDR1 is DFQATT, CDR2 SNEGSKA (reference sequence). CDR3 length equals 15 residues. Incomplete CDR3 DNA: TGCAGTGCTAGAGACCCGACTAGCGGAGGATACGAG. This translates into CSARDPTSGGYE. The full CDR3 sequence reads CSARDPTSGGYEQYF.

Notes on this clone: From the germline J gene comes the end of the CDR3, since the read stops 3 residues before it. This same CDR3 is encoded by further DNA sequences in the sample. The V gene is TRBV2, the J gene TRBJ1-1; no definite D call. V was clipped by 6 bases and J by 1 base, with 12 bases between them. The CDR3 consists of 14 residues. The germline gives CDR1 SNHLY, CDR2 FYNNEI. Partial CDR3 DNA: TGTGCCAGCAGCGTGTTAGGGCCGAACACTGAA. Protein: CASSVLGPNTE. The full-length CDR3 reads as CASSVLGPNTEAFF.

Partial CDR3 DNA: TGCAGTGCTAGTCCGTCGACAGGGAATCGTTCACCC. This encodes CSASPSTGNRSP. The entire CDR3 is CSASPSTGNRSPLHF. V and J are TRBV20-1 and TRBJ1-6; TRBD1 matches 7 bases. The read ends 3 residues before the CDR3 terminus; that terminus is restored from the germline J gene. The CDR3 runs to 15 residues. With V trimmed by 3 bases and J by 9 bases, 11 bases remained unmatched. CDR1 DFQATT and CDR2 SNEGSKA come from the germline V gene (reference sequence).

By frequency, this clone is medium-sized. The CDR3 end is not reached by the read, which stops 3 residues before it; the germline J gene fills it in. V and J are TRBV5-1 and TRBJ2-3; no clear D gene. Trimming shortened V by 1 base and J by 1 base, and 4 bases separated the two germline ends. CDR1 is SGHRS, CDR2 YFSETQ, per germline. The CDR3 spans 13 residues. The covered CDR3 bases are TGCGCCAGCAGCTTGCCGGGCACAGATACG. Its translation is CASSLPGTDT. The complete CDR3 sequence is CASSLPGTDTQYF.

Notes on this clone: The read ends 3 residues before the CDR3 terminus; that terminus is restored from the germline J gene. This chain joins TRBV11-1 and TRBJ2-2; D is undetermined. CDR1 and CDR2 from the germline V gene are SGHAT and FQDESV (reference sequence). The CDR3 has 14 residues. The CDR3: CASSSDNSVSPLFF. Incomplete CDR3 DNA: TGTGCCAGCAGTTCAGACAATTCGGTCTCACCG.

As to this clone: The read comes to an end 3 residues before the CDR3 does, leaving the germline J gene to fill in the end. V usage is TRBV7-2 and J usage is TRBJ2-7; no reliable D call. V was trimmed by 1 base and J by 2 bases, leaving 12 bases between them. The CDR3 is 15 amino acids. Germline V lookup: CDR1 SGHTA, CDR2 FQGNSA. The CDR3 is CASSLVVSWAYEQYF. The DNA read from the CDR3 is TGTGCCAGCAGCTTAGTGGTTAGCTGGGCCTACGAG.

Concerning this clone: The CDR3 end is not reached by the read, which stops 3 residues before it; the germline J gene fills it in. The chain employs TRBV20-1 and TRBJ2-5; 10 nucleotides line up with TRBD1. Germline CDR1 is DFQATT and CDR2 is SNEGSKA (reference sequence). CDR3 length: 16 amino acids. The V segment lost 0 bases and the J segment 2 bases; nucleotides outside the gene matches: 6. The CDR3: CSARDRDRGQQETQYF. The covered CDR3 bases are TGCAGTGCTAGAGATCGGGACAGGGGTCAACAAGAGACC.

Remarks on this clone: The read ends 3 residues before the CDR3 terminus; that terminus is restored from the germline J gene. The V call is TRBV19, the J call TRBJ1-1, with 10 bases lining up with TRBD1. Germline trimming cut 7 bases from V and 4 bases from J; bases unmatched to any gene: 9. Per the germline V gene, CDR1 is LNHDA and CDR2 is SQIVND (reference sequence). The CDR3 length is 15 residues. CDR3 protein: CASTQYWTGGTEAFF. The part of the CDR3 DNA that was read is TGTGCCAGTACCCAATATTGGACAGGGGGCACTGAA.

About this clone: The read comes to an end 3 residues before the CDR3 does, leaving the germline J gene to fill in the end. The gene calls are TRBV12-3 or TRBV12-4 and TRBJ2-1; 8 bases fit TRBD2. The CDR3 length is 15 residues. J was trimmed by 3 bases and V by 5 bases; bases with no gene match: 6. CDR3 DNA (partial): TGTGCCAGCAGTCGTAGCGGGGATTTCTACAATGAG. Protein sequence: CASSRSGDFYNE. The entire CDR3 reads CASSRSGDFYNEQFF.

On this clone: The read is 3 residues too short to cover the CDR3 end, so that end is filled in from the germline J gene. This chain joins TRBV18 and TRBJ1-4; 8 bases are shared with TRBD1. Trimming took 3 bases from V and 1 from J; bases not matched to a gene: 7. This CDR3 contains 17 residues. Per the germline V gene, CDR1 is KGHSH and CDR2 is LQKENI. Here the CDR3 reads CASSPLPGTGTNEKLFF. Partial CDR3 DNA: TGTGCCAGCTCACCCCTCCCGGGGACAGGAACTAATGAAAAA.

A word on this clone: Coverage ceases 3 residues before the CDR3 finishes, and the germline J gene fills in the end. V usage is TRBV7-9 and J usage is TRBJ1-3; D ambiguous. V lost 5 bases, J lost 8 bases, and 13 bases lay in between. The CDR3 loop spans 13 amino acids. From germline, CDR1 is SEHNR and CDR2 FQNEAQ (reference sequence). CDR3 loop: CASSPLGRDTIYF. The DNA read from the CDR3 is TGTGCCAGCAGCCCCCTTGGGCGAGACACC.

For this clone: The CDR3 end is not reached by the read, which stops 3 residues before it; the germline J gene fills it in. This chain joins TRBV18 and TRBJ2-2; 8 bases agree with TRBD1. The CDR3 runs to 16 residues. Germline trimming cut 1 base from V and 2 bases from J; bases unmatched to any gene: 3. Germline CDR1 KGHSH, CDR2 LQKENI. The CDR3 bases that were read are TGTGCCAGCTCACCACTTGGGACAGGAAACACCGGGGAG. Encoded protein: CASSPLGTGNTGE. The CDR3 in its entirety is CASSPLGTGNTGELFF.

Remarks on this clone: The CDR3 is cut off 3 residues early in the read; its end comes from the germline J gene. The chain joins TRBV10-3 to TRBJ1-1; 8 nucleotides align to TRBD1. From germline, CDR1 is ENHRY and CDR2 SYGVKD. The CDR3 has 12 residues. CDR3 DNA (partial): TGTGCCATCAGGGGACAGGCCCGCGAA. Translation: CAIRGQARE. The full CDR3 protein reads CAIRGQAREAFF.

Concerning this clone itself: With the read ending 3 residues before the CDR3 end, the germline J gene is used to fill in that end. The V gene is TRBV6-1, the J gene TRBJ1-5; tentatively, D is TRBD1 (6 bases). The CDR3 runs to 16 residues. In germline, CDR1 is MNHNS, CDR2 SASEGT. The ends were cut back, 2 bases at V and 5 bases at J, with 16 bases in the middle. The sequenced part of the CDR3 DNA is TGTGCCAGCAGTGAAAAAGTCGGGGCAGGGGATCAGCCC. Its translation: CASSEKVGAGDQP. In full, the CDR3 reads CASSEKVGAGDQPQHF.